This T cell receptor beta chain was recorded in a study of shared clonotypes between healthy human individuals. Overall study context: Every donor yielded three CD4 naive, three CD4 memory, two CD8 naive and one CD8 memory plate. Points from the study as a whole: Unshared clonotypes carried lower generation probabilities than those common to all four donors.

The CDR3 contains 15 residues. J gave up 8 bases and V 5 bases, and 11 bases lay outside the gene matches. Germline V gives CDR1 SGHTA, CDR2 FQGNSA. Subsets obtained from CD4+ cells comprised CD45RA+ naive and CD45RA-negative memory cells. This clone occurred a few times. Its antigen is undetermined. Repertoires were generated with immunoSEQ multiplex PCR, while TCRdb's copy carries only in-frame clones and drops some. The sample records about 1.1 million clones, approximately 75% being singletons. The TCR comes from a man aged 18-30 years in good health. Some clones in this sample may be carry-over from other donors' samples. The chain couples TRBV7-2 to TRBJ1-4; 7 bases agree with TRBD1. Sequenced material: memory CD4+ T cells from PBMCs. Subset here: CD45RA-negative fraction. The CDR3: CASSPQGVGAEKLFF. The CDR3 region has the DNA TGTGCCAGCAGCCCCCAGGGGGTCGGGGCAGAAAAACTGTTTTTT.